Each of the 26 T cell receptor beta chains below was sequenced from the same sample in a study of cytomegalovirus exposure and HLA in healthy donors. The PCR used 60 Vbeta and 13 Jbeta primers. Here immunoSEQ multiplex PCR was the method, and the copy in TCRdb shows in-frame clones only, minus some. The table has 150,000 to 200,000 clones, around 80% seen once. Sequenced sample: PBMCs. The receptors stem from a human donor in good health.

V usage is TRBV5-1 and J usage is TRBJ2-3; perhaps TRBD1 as D (6 bases). This CDR3 spans 13 amino acids. V was clipped by 7 bases and J by 4 bases, with 13 bases between them. CDR1 SGHRS and CDR2 YFSETQ come from the germline V gene. In nucleotides, the CDR3 is TGCGCCAGCGGCCAACAGGGTCCAGATACGCAGTATTTT. Its translation: CASGQQGPDTQYF.

The gene calls are TRBV19 and TRBJ2-7; 12 nucleotides agree with TRBD1. Germline V lookup: CDR1 LNHDA, CDR2 SQIVND (reference sequence). J lost 5 bases, V lost 6 bases, and 8 bases had no gene match. The CDR3 consists of 15 residues. The CDR3 DNA reads as TGTGCCAGTAGCCCCGGGACAGGGGGCGCCCACGAGCAGTACTTC. This codes for CASSPGTGGAHEQYF.

The chain has TRBV4-3 and TRBJ2-3; maybe TRBD1 (5 bases). Trimming removed 0 bases at V and 1 base at J, with 8 bases between. Germline CDR1 is LGHNA and CDR2 is YSLEER. The CDR3 has 15 amino acids. Here the CDR3 DNA reads TGCGCCAGCAGCCAAGATTTAGGGGGCACAGATACGCAGTATTTT. The encoded protein is CASSQDLGGTDTQYF.

The chain is built from TRBV7-9 and TRBJ2-5; D remains unclear. Trimming stripped 2 bases from V and 5 bases from J, with 15 bases between. Germline V gene lookup returns CDR1 SEHNR and CDR2 FQNEAQ (reference sequence). The CDR3 has 15 residues. CDR3: CASSLYPGPEETQYF. Written as DNA, the CDR3 is TGTGCCAGCAGCTTATACCCAGGTCCCGAGGAGACCCAGTACTTC.

The rearrangement uses TRBV20-1 and TRBJ1-1; D call uncertain. Trimming stripped 4 bases from V and 9 bases from J, with 12 bases between. CDR1 is DFQATT, CDR2 SNEGSKA, per germline (reference sequence). The CDR3 has 11 residues. CDR3 region: CSAKNGGQAFF. CDR3 nucleotides: TGCAGTGCTAAAAATGGAGGCCAAGCTTTCTTT.

V usage is TRBV7-2 and J usage is TRBJ1-2, with D hard to call. The germline V gene has CDR1 SGHTA and CDR2 FQGNSA. With 2 bases removed from V and 1 base from J, the gap between germline ends came to 8 bases. The CDR3 is 14 residues long. Written as DNA, the CDR3 is TGTGCCAGCAGCTTATTCGCGGATAACTATGGCTACACCTTC. Encoded protein: CASSLFADNYGYTF. The full variable domain, completed using reference TRBV7-2 and TRBJ1-2, is GAGVSQSPSNKVTEKGKDVELRCDPISGHTALYWYRQSLGQGLEFLIYFQGNSAPDKSGLPSDRFSAERTGGSVSTLTIQRTQQEDSAVYLCASSLFADNYGYTFGSGTRLTVV.

This rearrangement joins TRBV11-1 to TRBJ1-2, with D possibly being TRBD1 (5 bases). With 2 bases removed from V and 8 bases from J, the gap between germline ends came to 9 bases. CDR1 and CDR2 from the germline V gene are SGHAT and FQDESV (reference sequence). CDR3 size: 12 residues. CDR3 sequence: CASSLRGSGYTF. The CDR3 DNA reads as TGTGCCAGCAGCTTAAGGGGTAGCGGCTACACCTTC.

The chain uses TRBV7-2 and TRBJ2-3; 7 nucleotides match TRBD1. Unmatched junction bases numbered 7, after V lost 5 bases and J lost 2 bases. The CDR3 covers 15 residues. Germline CDR1 is SGHTA and CDR2 is FQGNSA. The CDR3 loop is CASSPLGGPTDTQYF. DNA of the CDR3: TGTGCCAGCAGCCCACTAGGGGGCCCCACAGATACGCAGTATTTT.

The chain carries TRBV11-3 and TRBJ2-7; 9 bases fit TRBD1. The germline CDR1 and CDR2 sequences are SGHNT and YENEEA. The CDR3 is made up of 14 amino acids. The ends lost 5 bases at V and 2 bases at J; junction bases unmatched: 4. Here the CDR3 reads CASSRNRGPYEQYF. CDR3 DNA sequence: TGTGCCAGCAGCCGAAACAGGGGGCCCTACGAGCAGTACTTC.

The chain joins TRBV29-1 to TRBJ2-3, with 7 bases fitting TRBD2. V was clipped by 7 bases and J by 4 bases; unmatched bases: 11. From germline, CDR1 is SQVTM and CDR2 ANQGSEA. The length of the CDR3 is 14 residues. The CDR3 nucleotides read TGCAGCGCCGGAGCGGGGATTTCCCCAGATACGCAGTATTTT. Translation: CSAGAGISPDTQYF.

The J gene is TRBJ2-7, the V gene TRBV2, with no clear D. The CDR3 length is 13 residues. Trimming took 1 base from V and 1 from J, leaving 5 bases between them. CDR1 and CDR2 (germline): SNHLY, FYNNEI. CDR3 coding DNA: TGTGCCAGCAGTGAAGTTCCTTCCTACGAGCAGTACTTC. Protein: CASSEVPSYEQYF.

The J gene is TRBJ1-4, the V gene TRBV5-4; no clear D. Deletions cut 0 bases from V and 4 bases from J, with 4 bases between. In germline, CDR1 is SGHNT, CDR2 YYREEE (reference sequence). The CDR3 length is 13 residues. This CDR3 reads CASSLDSNEKLFF. CDR3 in DNA: TGTGCCAGCAGCTTGGACAGTAATGAAAAACTGTTTTTT.

This clone was observed a few times. This chain links TRBV29-1 with TRBJ1-2; unclear D gene. Between the trimmed V and J ends, which lost 4 bases and 4 bases, there was a span of 13 bases. The CDR3 consists of 13 residues. CDR1 and CDR2 from the germline V gene are SQVTM and ANQGSEA. The CDR3 nucleotides read TGCAGCGTTGGCACCCCGGGGAGCTATGGCTACACCTTC. Amino acid sequence: CSVGTPGSYGYTF. The variable domain in full, with the rest retrieved from reference TRBV29-1 and TRBJ1-2, is SAVISQKPSRDICQRGTSLTIQCQVDSQVTMMFWYRQQPGQSLTLIATANQGSEATYESGFVIDKFPISRPNLTFSTLTVSNMSPEDSSIYLCSVGTPGSYGYTFGSGTRLTVV.

This clone was detected only a few times. A junction end diverges from the germline sequence, so it may reflect a read error. The V call is TRBV7-9, the J call TRBJ2-7; 7 bases are a match to TRBD1. Germline assignment: CDR1 SEHNR and CDR2 FQNEAQ (reference sequence). CDR3 length: 13 amino acids. This CDR3 reads CSSSLTGTDEQYF. CDR3 coding DNA: TGTTCCAGCAGCTTAACAGGGACAGACGAGCAGTACTTC.

This clone was observed a few times. The CDR3 region has the DNA TGTGCCAGCAGTGAAGCAGCGGGGGGCAATGAGCAGTTCTTC. This encodes CASSEAAGGNEQFF. The gene calls are TRBV2 and TRBJ2-1; 9 bases match TRBD2. From germline, CDR1 is SNHLY and CDR2 FYNNEI. Trimming cost V 0 bases and J 6 bases; bases outside gene matches: 0. The CDR3 runs to 14 residues.

The DNA for the CDR3 is TGTGCCAGCAGCTCGACAGGGACGGGCTTTATTGGCTACACCTTC. Translating it yields CASSSTGTGFIGYTF. The J gene is TRBJ1-2, the V gene TRBV7-9; 7 nucleotides align to TRBD1. The CDR3 totals 15 residues. Per the germline V gene, CDR1 is SEHNR and CDR2 is FQNEAQ (reference sequence). The ends lost 4 bases at V and 7 bases at J; junction bases unmatched: 12.

This sequence joins TRBV2 and TRBJ2-5; 13 nucleotides match TRBD2. Germline trimming cut 4 bases from V and 2 bases from J; bases unmatched to any gene: 7. Germline V CDR1 and CDR2: SNHLY, FYNNEI. The CDR3 loop spans 17 amino acids. Written as DNA, the CDR3 is TGTGCCAGCAGTGGTAGACTAGCGGGGGGCCTACAAGAGACCCAGTACTTC. As protein: CASSGRLAGGLQETQYF.

The V and J genes are TRBV5-6 and TRBJ1-2; TRBD1 agrees at 8 bases. Germline lookup yields CDR1 SGHDT and CDR2 YYEEEE. The junction had 9 bases not matched to a gene; V was cut back by 4 bases and J by 4 bases. CDR3 size: 15 residues. The CDR3: CASSPRQGSSYGYTF. The CDR3 DNA reads TGTGCCAGCAGCCCTAGACAGGGGAGCAGCTATGGCTACACCTTC.

This chain joins TRBV19 and TRBJ1-6; D is ambiguous. V dropped 1 base and J dropped 5 bases, with 6 bases sitting between them. CDR3 length equals 14 residues. Germline V CDR1 and CDR2: LNHDA, SQIVND (reference sequence). DNA of the CDR3: TGTGCCAGTAGTATAGGAAGAGATAATTCACCCCTCCACTTT. It encodes CASSIGRDNSPLHF.

J is TRBJ1-2 and V is TRBV5-6, with 8 bases lining up with TRBD1. The V segment lost 1 base and the J segment 6 bases; nucleotides outside the gene matches: 2. Germline CDR1 is SGHDT and CDR2 is YYEEEE. This CDR3 has 13 amino acids. CDR3 nucleotides: TGTGCCAGCAGCTTGACAGGGGGAAATGGCTACACCTTC. Protein product: CASSLTGGNGYTF.

V usage is TRBV5-1 and J usage is TRBJ2-1, with D perhaps matching TRBD2 (6 bases). The V and J ends lost 0 bases and 8 bases respectively, with 12 bases between them. The CDR3 length is 14 residues. The germline V gene encodes CDR1 SGHRS and CDR2 YFSETQ. CDR3 DNA sequence: TGCGCCAGCAGCTTGGACGCCGGAGGGGATGAGCAGTTCTTC. It codes for CASSLDAGGDEQFF.

The V call is TRBV5-1, the J call TRBJ2-5; D might be TRBD1 (6 bases). The ends were cut back, 0 bases at V and 5 bases at J, with 23 bases in the middle. CDR1 and CDR2 from the germline V gene are SGHRS and YFSETQ. The CDR3 covers 18 residues. CDR3 DNA sequence: TGCGCCAGCAGCTTGGCAAAAAGGACAGTACCCCTCCGGGAGACCCAGTACTTC. The encoded protein is CASSLAKRTVPLRETQYF. Filled out from reference TRBV5-1 and TRBJ2-5, the complete variable domain reads KAGVTQTPRYLIKTRGQQVTLSCSPISGHRSVSWYQQTPGQGLQFLFEYFSETQRNKGNFPGRFSGRQFSNSRSEMNVSTLELGDSALYLCASSLAKRTVPLRETQYFGPGTRLLVL.

CDR3 sequence: CAISEILAYEQFF. The CDR3, as DNA: TGTGCCATCAGTGAAATACTAGCTTATGAGCAGTTCTTC. The chain uses TRBV10-3 and TRBJ2-1; tentatively, D is TRBD2 (6 bases). Germline lookup yields CDR1 ENHRY and CDR2 SYGVKD. The CDR3 runs to 13 residues. V lost 3 bases to trimming and J lost 8 bases, with 11 bases between them.

J is TRBJ1-2 and V is TRBV4-3, with 9 bases identical to TRBD1. With 0 bases clipped from V and 5 bases from J, the junction kept 7 bases outside the gene matches. The CDR3 has 16 residues. From germline, CDR1 is LGHNA and CDR2 YSLEER. In DNA, the CDR3 is TGCGCCAGCAGCCAAGAAAGGACAGGGGTAGTGTATGGCTACACCTTC. Residues: CASSQERTGVVYGYTF.

The chain joins TRBV5-6 to TRBJ2-5; no clear D gene. The J call could be wrong; TRBJ2-7 is a better fit for the DNA end. Germline lookup yields CDR1 SGHDT and CDR2 YYEEEE. CDR3 length equals 14 residues. The CDR3 region is CASSLGESSYEQYF. The CDR3 DNA reads as TGTGCCAGCAGCTTGGGTGAATCCTCCTACGAGCAGTACTTC.

V and J are TRBV25-1 and TRBJ1-5, with 9 positions matching TRBD1. Germline V lookup: CDR1 MGHDK, CDR2 SYGVNS. The CDR3 totals 14 residues. The J segment lost 6 bases and the V segment lost 4 bases, leaving 4 bases of the junction unmatched. This chain's CDR3 is CASSGTGGRQPQHF. In nucleotides, the CDR3 is TGTGCCAGCAGTGGTACAGGGGGCCGTCAGCCCCAGCATTTT. Drawing the rest from reference TRBV25-1 and TRBJ1-5, the complete variable domain is EADIYQTPRYLVIGTGKKITLECSQTMGHDKMYWYQQDPGMELHLIHYSYGVNSTEKGDLSSESTVSRIRTEHFPLTLESARPSHTSQYLCASSGTGGRQPQHFGDGTRLSIL.